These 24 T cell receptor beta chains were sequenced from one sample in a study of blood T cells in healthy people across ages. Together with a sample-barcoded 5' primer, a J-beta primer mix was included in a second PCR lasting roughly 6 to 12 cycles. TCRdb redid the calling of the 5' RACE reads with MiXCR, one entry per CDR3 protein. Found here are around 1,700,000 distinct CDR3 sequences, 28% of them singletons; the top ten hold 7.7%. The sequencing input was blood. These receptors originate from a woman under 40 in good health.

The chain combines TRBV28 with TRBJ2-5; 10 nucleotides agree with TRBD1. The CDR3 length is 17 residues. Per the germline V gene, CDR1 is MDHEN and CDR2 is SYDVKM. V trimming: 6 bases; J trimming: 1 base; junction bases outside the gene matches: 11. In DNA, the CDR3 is TGTGCCAGCAGCCTGACAGGGGGCCTGACTCTCCAAGAGACCCAGTACTTC. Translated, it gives CASSLTGGLTLQETQYF.

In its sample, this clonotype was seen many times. CDR3 loop: CASSYRTGHGYTF. DNA for the CDR3: TGTGCCAGCAGTTACAGGACAGGGCATGGCTACACCTTC. The chain joins TRBV6-5 to TRBJ1-2; the match to TRBD1 covers 8 bases. The germline V gene encodes CDR1 MNHEY and CDR2 SVGAGI. The V gene end was trimmed by 2 bases and the J gene end by 6 bases; junction bases not matched to a gene: 2. CDR3 size: 13 residues.

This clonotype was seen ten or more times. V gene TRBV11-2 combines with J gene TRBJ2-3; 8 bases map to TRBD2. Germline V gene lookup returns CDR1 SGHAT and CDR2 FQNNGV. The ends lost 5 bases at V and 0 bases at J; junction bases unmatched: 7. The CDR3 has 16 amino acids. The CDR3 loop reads CASSPGTSVSTDTQYF. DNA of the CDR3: TGTGCCAGCAGCCCAGGGACTAGTGTTAGCACAGATACGCAGTATTTT. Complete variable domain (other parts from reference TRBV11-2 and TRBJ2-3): EAGVAQSPRYKIIEKRQSVAFWCNPISGHATLYWYQQILGQGPKLLIQFQNNGVVDDSQLPKDRFSAERLKGVDSTLKIQPAKLEDSAVYLCASSPGTSVSTDTQYFGPGTRLTVL.

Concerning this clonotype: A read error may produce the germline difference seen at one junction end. In DNA form, the CDR3 reads TGCGCCGGCAGCCAACGCACAGGGTGGACAGATACGCAGTATTTT. Protein: CAGSQRTGWTDTQYF. This chain joins TRBV4-3 and TRBJ2-3; TRBD1 might be the D (6 bases). There are 15 residues in the CDR3. Germline CDR1 reads LGHNA; CDR2 reads YSLEER.

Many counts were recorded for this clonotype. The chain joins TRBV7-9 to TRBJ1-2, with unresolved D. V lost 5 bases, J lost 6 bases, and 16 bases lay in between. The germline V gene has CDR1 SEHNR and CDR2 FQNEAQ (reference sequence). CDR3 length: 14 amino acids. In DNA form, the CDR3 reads TGTGCCAGCAGCCCGACGGGTAGAGGCCATGGCTACACCTTC. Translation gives CASSPTGRGHGYTF.

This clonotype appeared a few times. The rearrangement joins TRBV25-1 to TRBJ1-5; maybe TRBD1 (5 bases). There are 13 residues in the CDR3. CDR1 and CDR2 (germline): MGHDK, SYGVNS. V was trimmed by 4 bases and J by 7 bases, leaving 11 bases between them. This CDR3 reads CASSGPGGQPQHF. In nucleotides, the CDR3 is TGTGCCAGCAGTGGCCCGGGGGGGCAGCCCCAGCATTTT.

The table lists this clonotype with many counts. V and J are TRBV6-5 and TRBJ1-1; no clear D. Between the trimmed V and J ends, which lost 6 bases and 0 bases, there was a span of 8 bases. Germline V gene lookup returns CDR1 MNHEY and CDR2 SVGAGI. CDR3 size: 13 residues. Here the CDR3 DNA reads TGTGCCAGCAGCCCCAGACTGAACACTGAAGCTTTCTTT. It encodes CASSPRLNTEAFF.

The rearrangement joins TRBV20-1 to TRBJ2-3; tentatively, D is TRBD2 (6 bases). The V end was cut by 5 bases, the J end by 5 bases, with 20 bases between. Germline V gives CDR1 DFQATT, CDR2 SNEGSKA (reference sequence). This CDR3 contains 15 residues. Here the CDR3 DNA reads TGCAGTGCTCAAATCATCCGCTCCGGGGGAGATACGCAGTATTTT. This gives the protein CSAQIIRSGGDTQYF.

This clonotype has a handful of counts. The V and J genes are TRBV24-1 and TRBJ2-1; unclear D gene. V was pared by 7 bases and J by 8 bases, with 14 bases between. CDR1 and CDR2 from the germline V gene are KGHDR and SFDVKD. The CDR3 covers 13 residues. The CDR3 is CATSGRSADEQFF. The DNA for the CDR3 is TGTGCCACCAGCGGTAGGAGCGCCGATGAGCAGTTCTTC.

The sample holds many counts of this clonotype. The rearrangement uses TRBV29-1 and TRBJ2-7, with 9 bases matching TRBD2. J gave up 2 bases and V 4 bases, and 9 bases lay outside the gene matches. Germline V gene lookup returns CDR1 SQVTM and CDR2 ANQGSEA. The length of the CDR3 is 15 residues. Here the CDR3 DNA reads TGCAGCGTTGGCCTAAGGCCTAGCGGGACCTACGAGCAGTACTTC. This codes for CSVGLRPSGTYEQYF.

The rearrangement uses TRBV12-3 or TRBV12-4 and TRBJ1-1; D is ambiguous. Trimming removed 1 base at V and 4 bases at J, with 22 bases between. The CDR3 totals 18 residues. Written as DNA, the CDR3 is TGTGCCAGCAGTTTAGACGCTCGGATAGGACGATATGGCACTGAAGCTTTCTTT. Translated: CASSLDARIGRYGTEAFF.

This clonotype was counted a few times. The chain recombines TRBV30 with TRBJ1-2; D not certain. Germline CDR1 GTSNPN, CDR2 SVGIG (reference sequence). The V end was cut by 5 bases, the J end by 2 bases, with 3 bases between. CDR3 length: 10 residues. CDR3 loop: CAWRNYGYTF. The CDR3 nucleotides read TGTGCCTGGCGGAACTATGGCTACACCTTC.

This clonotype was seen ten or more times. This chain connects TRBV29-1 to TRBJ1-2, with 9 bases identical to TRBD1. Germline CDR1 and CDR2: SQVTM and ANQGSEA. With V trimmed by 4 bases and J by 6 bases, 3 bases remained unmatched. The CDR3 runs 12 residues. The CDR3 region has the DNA TGCAGCGTTGTCACAGGGGGCAATGGCTACACCTTC. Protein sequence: CSVVTGGNGYTF.

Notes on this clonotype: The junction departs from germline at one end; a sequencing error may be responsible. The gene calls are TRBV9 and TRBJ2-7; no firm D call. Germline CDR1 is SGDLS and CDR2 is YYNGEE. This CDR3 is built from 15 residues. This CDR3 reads CASGVDPVPSYEQYF. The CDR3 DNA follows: TGTGCCAGCGGCGTAGATCCGGTGCCCTCCTACGAGCAGTACTTC.

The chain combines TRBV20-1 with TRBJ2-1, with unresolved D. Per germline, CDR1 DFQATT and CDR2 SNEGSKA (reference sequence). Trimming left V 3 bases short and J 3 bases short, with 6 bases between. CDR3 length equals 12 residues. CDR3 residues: CSASVVYNEQFF. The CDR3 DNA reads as TGCAGTGCTAGTGTTGTCTACAATGAGCAGTTCTTC.

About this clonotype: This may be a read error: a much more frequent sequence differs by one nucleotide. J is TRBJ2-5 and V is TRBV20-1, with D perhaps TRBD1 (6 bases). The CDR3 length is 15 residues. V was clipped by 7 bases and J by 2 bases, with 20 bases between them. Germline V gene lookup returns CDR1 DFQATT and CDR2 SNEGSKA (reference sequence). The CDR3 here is CSVSWDTERQETQYF. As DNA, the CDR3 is TGCAGTGTTAGTTGGGACACGGAGCGACAAGAGACCCAGTACTTC.

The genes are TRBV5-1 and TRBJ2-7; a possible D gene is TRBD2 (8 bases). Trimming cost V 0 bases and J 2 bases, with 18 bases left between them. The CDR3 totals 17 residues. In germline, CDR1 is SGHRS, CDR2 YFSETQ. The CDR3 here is CASSLAGTAGETYEQYF. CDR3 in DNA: TGCGCCAGCAGCTTGGCCGGGACAGCGGGGGAGACCTACGAGCAGTACTTC.

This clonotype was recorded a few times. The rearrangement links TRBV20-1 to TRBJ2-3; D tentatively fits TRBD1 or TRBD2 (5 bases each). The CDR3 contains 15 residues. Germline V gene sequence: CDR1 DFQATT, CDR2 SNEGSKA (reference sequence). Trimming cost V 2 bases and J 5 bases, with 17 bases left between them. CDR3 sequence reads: CSARPREGVRDTQYF. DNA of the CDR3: TGCAGTGCTAGACCCCGGGAAGGGGTTCGAGATACGCAGTATTTT.

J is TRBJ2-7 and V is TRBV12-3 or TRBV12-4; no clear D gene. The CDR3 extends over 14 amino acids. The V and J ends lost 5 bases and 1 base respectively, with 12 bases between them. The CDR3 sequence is CASSPLVGSYEQYF. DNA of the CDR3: TGTGCCAGCAGTCCTCTCGTGGGTTCCTACGAGCAGTACTTC.

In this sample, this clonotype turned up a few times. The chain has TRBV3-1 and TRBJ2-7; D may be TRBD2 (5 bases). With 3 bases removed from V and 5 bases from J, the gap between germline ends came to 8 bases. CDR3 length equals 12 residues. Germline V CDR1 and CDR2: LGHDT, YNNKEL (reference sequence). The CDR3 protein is CASSQRSDEQYF. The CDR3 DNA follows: TGTGCCAGCAGCCAGCGTAGCGACGAGCAGTACTTC.

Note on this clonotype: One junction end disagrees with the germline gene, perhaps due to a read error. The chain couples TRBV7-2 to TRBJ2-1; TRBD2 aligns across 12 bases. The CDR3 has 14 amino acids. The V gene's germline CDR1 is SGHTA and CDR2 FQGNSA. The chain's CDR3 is CAGRPSGRAYEQFF. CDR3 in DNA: TGTGCCGGCAGACCTAGCGGGAGGGCGTATGAGCAGTTCTTC.

The CDR3 DNA reads as TGTGCCACCAGTGACGCGACAGGGAGCTCCTATGAGCAGTTCTTC. Protein: CATSDATGSSYEQFF. The chain carries TRBV24-1 and TRBJ2-1; TRBD1 matches 7 bases. The germline CDR1 and CDR2 sequences are KGHDR and SFDVKD. V shed 4 bases and J 8 bases; nucleotides not matched to a gene: 10. The CDR3 has 15 amino acids.

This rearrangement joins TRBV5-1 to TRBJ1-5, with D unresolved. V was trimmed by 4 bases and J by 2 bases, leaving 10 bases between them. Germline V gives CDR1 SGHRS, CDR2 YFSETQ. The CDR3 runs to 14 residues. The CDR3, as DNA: TGCGCCAGCAGCCCTCAACGATGCAATCAGCCCCAGCATTTT. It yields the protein CASSPQRCNQPQHF.

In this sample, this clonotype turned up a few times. CDR3 nucleotides: TGCAGCGTTACGTCGGGATTCTATGGCTACACCTTC. This sequence encodes CSVTSGFYGYTF. The V call is TRBV29-1, the J call TRBJ1-2; D is unclear. The V and J ends lost 5 bases and 4 bases respectively, with 11 bases between them. Germline values: CDR1 SQVTM, CDR2 ANQGSEA. The CDR3 covers 12 residues.